These 7 T cell receptor beta chains were all obtained from the same sample, sequenced in a study of CD8+CD57+ T cells in acquired aplastic anemia. TCR beta VDJ combinations and CDR3 sequences were profiled from genomic DNA. From the reads, TCRdb called clonotypes with MiXCR, one entry per CDR3 protein. The sample records roughly 290,000 distinct CDR3 sequences, about 50% being singletons. Patients selected for sequencing had displayed CD8+CD57+ cell expansion by flow cytometry. The sequenced sample was sorted CD4+, CD8+, or CD8+CD57+ T cells (not recorded which) from PBMCs. The receptors were sampled from a human donor with aplastic anemia.

V is TRBV5-1 and J is TRBJ2-3; TRBD1 matches 9 bases. There are 14 residues in the CDR3. Germline assignment: CDR1 SGHRS and CDR2 YFSETQ. Losses at the gene ends were 4 bases for V and 6 bases for J; bases not matched to a gene: 6. Here the CDR3 reads CASSTGQGLDTQYF. CDR3 nucleotide sequence: TGCGCCAGCAGCACCGGACAGGGGCTGGATACGCAGTATTTT.

This rearrangement joins TRBV12-3 or TRBV12-4 to TRBJ2-5; D possibly uses TRBD1 or TRBD2 (5 bases each). This CDR3 has 13 amino acids. V was cut by 4 bases and J by 4 bases, with 10 bases left in between. DNA of the CDR3: TGTGCCAGCAGTTCGAACGGGACAGAGACCCAGTACTTC. As protein: CASSSNGTETQYF.

V usage is TRBV7-3 and J usage is TRBJ1-1; D remains ambiguous. The length of the CDR3 is 15 residues. V was cut by 5 bases and J by 3 bases, with 16 bases left in between. In germline, CDR1 is SGHTA, CDR2 FQGTGA. CDR3 region: CASSISGVKDTEAFF. Written as DNA, the CDR3 is TGTGCCAGCAGCATCAGCGGGGTGAAGGACACTGAAGCTTTCTTT. The complete variable domain, with remaining parts taken from reference TRBV7-3 and TRBJ1-1, reads GAGVSQTPSNKVTEKGKYVELRCDPISGHTALYWYRQSLGQGPEFLIYFQGTGAADDSGLPNDRFFAVRPEGSVSTLKIQRTERGDSAVYLCASSISGVKDTEAFFGQGTRLTVV.

This sequence joins TRBV9 and TRBJ2-7, with 7 bases lining up with TRBD1. Germline V gives CDR1 SGDLS, CDR2 YYNGEE. The V gene end was trimmed by 3 bases and the J gene end by 3 bases; junction bases not matched to a gene: 3. CDR3 length equals 13 residues. The chain's CDR3 is CASSGGQNYEQYF. The CDR3 bases are TGTGCCAGCAGCGGGGGACAGAACTACGAGCAGTACTTC.

This clonotype was seen repeatedly, ten times or more. This chain links TRBV5-1 with TRBJ1-5; 7 positions match TRBD1. V shed 4 bases and J 9 bases; nucleotides not matched to a gene: 10. The CDR3 has 14 residues. Germline V gives CDR1 SGHRS, CDR2 YFSETQ. CDR3 nucleotide sequence: TGCGCCAGCAGCCCAGGGACAGCTGGTGGGCCCCAGCATTTT. Its protein product is CASSPGTAGGPQHF.

As to this clonotype: A read error may produce the germline difference seen at one junction end. V is TRBV10-1 and J is TRBJ2-3; the D call may be TRBD1 or TRBD2 (5 bases each). The germline V gene encodes CDR1 WNHNN and CDR2 SYGVQD (reference sequence). The CDR3 runs 15 residues. CDR3: CASSELRDLTDKQYF. In DNA, the CDR3 is TGCGCCAGCAGTGAGCTACGGGACCTCACGGATAAGCAGTATTTT.

The V call is TRBV20-1, the J call TRBJ2-7, with 10 bases lining up with TRBD2. Looked up from germline, CDR1 is DFQATT and CDR2 is SNEGSKA (reference sequence). The ends lost 1 base at V and 1 base at J; junction bases unmatched: 4. There are 15 residues in the CDR3. The CDR3 sequence: CSARATSGASYEQYF. The CDR3 nucleotides read TGCAGTGCTAGAGCTACTAGCGGGGCTTCCTACGAGCAGTACTTC.